The source of this T cell receptor beta chain is a study of blood T cell dynamics during melanoma immunotherapy. About the study: Standard first-line treatment here was pembrolizumab or nivolumab plus ipilimumab in metastatic melanoma.

The time point denotes: week 3, after first cycle of checkpoint inhibitor. The J segment lost 3 bases and the V segment lost 3 bases, leaving 8 bases of the junction unmatched. This CDR3 contains 16 residues. The germline V gene encodes CDR1 SGHTA and CDR2 FQGNSA. Each bulk PBMC sample had 300 to 400 ng DNA loaded. TCRdb keeps only in-frame clones here, not all; method: immunoSEQ multiplex PCR. The top ten clones hold over 30% of a sample with roughly 5,000 clones, 88% of them seen once. This clonotype was sampled from a human donor with melanoma. Source: blood, taken from a patient treated with checkpoint blockade. This chain joins TRBV7-2 and TRBJ2-7; 10 bases match TRBD2. CDR3 in amino acids: CASSLATSGKFYEQYF. CDR3 nucleotide sequence: TGTGCCAGCAGCTTGGCCACTAGCGGGAAGTTCTACGAGCAGTACTTC.